This T cell receptor (beta chain) was sequenced in a study of T cell responses to AZD1222 COVID-19 vaccine. Broader study findings: Vaccine-associated CD4 TCRs spanned spike, dominant at 160-218 and 743-854. Nearly half of unique spike-specific TCRs reportedly avoided B.1.351 and B.1.1.7 mutated regions. An increase in Spike-specific TCR breadth and depth was observed after two AZD1222 doses.

In the case of this clone: What it recognizes is unknown.

Profiling relied on immunoSEQ multiplex PCR, and the TCRdb table lists in-frame clones only, not all of them. In the table there are about 89,000 clones, over 80% of which are singletons. Pooled samples include second doses given at about 4 or 12 weeks. Between the trimmed V and J ends, which lost 5 bases and 0 bases, there was a span of 18 bases. Germline V gene sequence: CDR1 MDHEN, CDR2 SYDVKM. This CDR3 has 17 residues. The gene calls are TRBV28 and TRBJ2-3, with TRBD2 as a possible D gene (5 bases). Sequencing used peripheral blood, obtained 28 days after the second AZD1222 dose. The origin of this receptor is an adult who received the AZD1222 COVID-19 vaccine. The CDR3 loop reads CASSPEGPGLSTDTQYF. The CDR3 DNA is TGTGCCAGCAGTCCCGAGGGCCCCGGGTTAAGCACAGATACGCAGTATTTT.